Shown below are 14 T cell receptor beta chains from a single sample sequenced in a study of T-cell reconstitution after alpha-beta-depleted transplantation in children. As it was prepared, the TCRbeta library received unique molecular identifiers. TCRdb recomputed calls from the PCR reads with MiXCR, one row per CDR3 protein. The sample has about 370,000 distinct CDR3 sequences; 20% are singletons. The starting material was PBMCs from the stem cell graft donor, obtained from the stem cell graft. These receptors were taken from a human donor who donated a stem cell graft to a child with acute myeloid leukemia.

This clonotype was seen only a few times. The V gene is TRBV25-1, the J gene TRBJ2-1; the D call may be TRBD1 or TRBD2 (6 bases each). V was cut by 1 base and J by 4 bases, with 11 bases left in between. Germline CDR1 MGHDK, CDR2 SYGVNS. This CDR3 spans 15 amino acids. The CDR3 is CASSESGARYNEQFF. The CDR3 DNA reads TGTGCCAGCAGTGAATCGGGGGCGCGTTACAATGAGCAGTTCTTC.

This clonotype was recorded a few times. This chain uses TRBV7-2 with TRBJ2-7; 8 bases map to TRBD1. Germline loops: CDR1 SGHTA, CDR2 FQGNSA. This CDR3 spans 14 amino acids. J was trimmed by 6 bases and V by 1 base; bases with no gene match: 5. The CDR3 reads CASSLGTGTGEQYF. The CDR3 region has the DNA TGTGCCAGCAGCTTAGGGACAGGGACGGGCGAGCAGTACTTC.

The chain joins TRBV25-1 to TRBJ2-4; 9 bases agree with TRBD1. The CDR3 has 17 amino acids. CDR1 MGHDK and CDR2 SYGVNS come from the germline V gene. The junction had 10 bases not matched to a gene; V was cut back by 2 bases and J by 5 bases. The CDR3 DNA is TGTGCCAGCAGTGAAAGGCACTCGGGACAGGGAGAAAACATTCAGTACTTC. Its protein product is CASSERHSGQGENIQYF.

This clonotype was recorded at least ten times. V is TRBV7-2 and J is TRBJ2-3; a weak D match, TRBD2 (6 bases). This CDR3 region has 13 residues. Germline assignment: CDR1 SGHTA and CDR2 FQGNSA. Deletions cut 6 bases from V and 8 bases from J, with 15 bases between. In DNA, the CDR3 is TGTGCCAGCAGTGCGGATCCGGGAGTTACGCAGTATTTT. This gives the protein CASSADPGVTQYF.

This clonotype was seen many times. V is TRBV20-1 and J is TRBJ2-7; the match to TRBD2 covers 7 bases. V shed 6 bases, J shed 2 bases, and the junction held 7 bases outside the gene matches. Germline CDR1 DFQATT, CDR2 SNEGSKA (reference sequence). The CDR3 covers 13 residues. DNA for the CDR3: TGCAGTGCACCCATAGCGGGTCCCTACGAGCAGTACTTC. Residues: CSAPIAGPYEQYF.

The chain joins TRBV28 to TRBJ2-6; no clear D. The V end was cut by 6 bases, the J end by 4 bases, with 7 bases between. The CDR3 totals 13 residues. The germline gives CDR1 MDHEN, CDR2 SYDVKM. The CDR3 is CASSNDGANVLTF. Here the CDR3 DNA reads TGTGCCAGCAGCAATGACGGGGCCAACGTCCTGACTTTC.

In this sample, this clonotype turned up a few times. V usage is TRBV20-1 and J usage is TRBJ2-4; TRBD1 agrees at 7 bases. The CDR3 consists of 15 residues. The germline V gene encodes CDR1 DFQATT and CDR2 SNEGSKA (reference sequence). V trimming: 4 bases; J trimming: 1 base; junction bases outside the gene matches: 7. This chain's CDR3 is CSAKTGQSAKNIQYF. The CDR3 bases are TGCAGTGCTAAGACAGGGCAAAGCGCCAAAAACATTCAGTACTTC.

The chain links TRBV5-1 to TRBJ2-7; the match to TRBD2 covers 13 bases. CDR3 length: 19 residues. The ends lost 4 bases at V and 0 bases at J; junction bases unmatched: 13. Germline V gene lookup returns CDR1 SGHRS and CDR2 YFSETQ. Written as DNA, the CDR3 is TGCGCCAGCAGCGGGAGGACTAGCGGGAGATCTAGGAGCTCCTACGAGCAGTACTTC. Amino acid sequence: CASSGRTSGRSRSSYEQYF.

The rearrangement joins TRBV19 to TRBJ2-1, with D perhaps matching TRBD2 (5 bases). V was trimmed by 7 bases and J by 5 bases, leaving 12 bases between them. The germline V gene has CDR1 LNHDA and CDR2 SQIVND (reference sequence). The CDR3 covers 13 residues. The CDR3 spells CASKGLADNEQFF. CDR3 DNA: TGTGCCAGTAAGGGTCTAGCAGACAATGAGCAGTTCTTC.

The CDR3 region has the DNA TGTGCCAGCAGCTCTCTGGTGGTTCAAGAGACCCAGTACTTC. Protein product: CASSSLVVQETQYF. The chain recombines TRBV7-6 with TRBJ2-5, with D unclear. The germline V gene encodes CDR1 SGHVS and CDR2 FNYEAQ. The V end lost 4 bases, the J end lost 2 bases, and 11 bases lay between the germline ends. CDR3 length: 14 amino acids.

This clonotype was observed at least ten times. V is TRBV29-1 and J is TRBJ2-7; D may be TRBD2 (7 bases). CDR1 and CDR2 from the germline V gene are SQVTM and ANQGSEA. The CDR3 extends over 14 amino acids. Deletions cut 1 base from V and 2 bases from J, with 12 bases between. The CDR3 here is CSVEVGAGAYEQYF. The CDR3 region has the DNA TGCAGCGTTGAAGTGGGGGCGGGGGCCTACGAGCAGTACTTC.

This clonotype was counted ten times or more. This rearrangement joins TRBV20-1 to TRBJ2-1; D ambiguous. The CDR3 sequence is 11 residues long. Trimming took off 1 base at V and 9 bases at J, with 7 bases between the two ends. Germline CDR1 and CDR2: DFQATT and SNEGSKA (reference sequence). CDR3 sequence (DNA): TGCAGTGCTAGAGCACTGAGTGAGCAGTTCTTC. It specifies CSARALSEQFF.

The CDR3 DNA is TGTGCCAGCAGTTTTCCTAGCGGGAGCCTTTCCTACGAGCAGTACTTC. It translates to CASSFPSGSLSYEQYF. The J gene is TRBJ2-7, the V gene TRBV12-3 or TRBV12-4; TRBD2 matches 10 bases. The junction had 6 bases not matched to a gene; V was cut back by 3 bases and J by 1 base. CDR3 length: 16 amino acids.

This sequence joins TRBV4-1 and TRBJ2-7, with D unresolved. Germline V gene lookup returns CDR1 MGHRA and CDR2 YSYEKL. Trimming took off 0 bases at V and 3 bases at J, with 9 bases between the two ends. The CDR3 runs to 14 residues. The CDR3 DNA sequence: TGCGCCAGCAGCCAAGACATCACTTACTACGAGCAGTACTTC. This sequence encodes CASSQDITYYEQYF.